One and the same sample provided the 23 T cell receptor beta chains below, sequenced in a study of cytomegalovirus exposure and HLA in healthy donors. 13 Jbeta primers and 60 Vbeta primers were used for the PCR. The table came from immunoSEQ multiplex PCR; TCRdb's copy has only in-frame clones and leaves some out. The top ten hold around 2% of the sample, which has 150,000 to 200,000 clones, 75% to 85% seen once. Sequenced: PBMCs. The receptor set was obtained from a woman aged 18-29 years in good health and CMV-seropositive.

J is TRBJ2-3 and V is TRBV4-1, with unresolved D. V was trimmed by 2 bases and J by 4 bases, leaving 10 bases between them. There are 14 residues in the CDR3. Per the germline V gene, CDR1 is MGHRA and CDR2 is YSYEKL. Here the CDR3 reads CASSQPLGSDTQYF. The CDR3 DNA reads TGCGCCAGCAGCCAACCTCTGGGCTCAGATACGCAGTATTTT.

The V and J genes are TRBV6-6 and TRBJ1-1; 9 nucleotides line up with TRBD1. CDR1 is MNHNY, CDR2 SVGAGI, per germline (reference sequence). This CDR3 spans 15 amino acids. Trimming cost V 5 bases and J 6 bases; bases outside gene matches: 10. Here the CDR3 DNA reads TGTGCCAGCAGTGTAACACAGGGGGCCACCGCTGAAGCTTTCTTT. Its protein is CASSVTQGATAEAFF.

The rearrangement joins TRBV30 to TRBJ1-4; tentatively, D is TRBD1 (6 bases). CDR1 is GTSNPN and CDR2 is SVGIG in the germline V gene (reference sequence). Trimming shortened V by 4 bases and J by 7 bases, and 16 bases separated the two germline ends. The CDR3 runs 14 residues. CDR3 in amino acids: CAWNTQGMGEKLFF. As DNA, the CDR3 is TGTGCCTGGAATACCCAGGGGATGGGTGAAAAACTGTTTTTT.

This clone was detected once. The chain is built from TRBV7-9 and TRBJ2-1; 7 bases are a match to TRBD1. With V trimmed by 5 bases and J by 4 bases, 11 bases remained unmatched. The CDR3 spans 16 residues. CDR1 and CDR2 (germline): SEHNR, FQNEAQ (reference sequence). CDR3: CASSPPSGQLYNEQFF. In DNA form, the CDR3 reads TGTGCCAGCAGCCCACCGTCGGGACAGCTTTACAATGAGCAGTTCTTC.

This chain uses TRBV14 with TRBJ1-1, with 8 bases lining up with TRBD1. The CDR3 spans 16 residues. With V trimmed by 4 bases and J by 0 bases, 7 bases remained unmatched. Germline CDR1 SGHDN, CDR2 FVKESK. CDR3 in DNA: TGTGCCAGCAGCCCGAAGCCGACAGGGGTGAACACTGAAGCTTTCTTT. This gives the protein CASSPKPTGVNTEAFF.

The V gene is TRBV6-1, the J gene TRBJ2-3, with TRBD1 identical over 9 bases. V shed 11 bases and J 5 bases; nucleotides not matched to a gene: 11. The CDR3 is 14 amino acids. Germline V gene sequence: CDR1 MNHNS, CDR2 SASEGT. The CDR3 reads CAGHRTGALDTQYF. CDR3 nucleotide sequence: TGTGCCGGCCACCGGACAGGGGCGTTAGATACGCAGTATTTT.

V and J are TRBV5-1 and TRBJ2-3; TRBD2 might be the D (6 bases). CDR1 is SGHRS, CDR2 YFSETQ, per germline. The CDR3 extends over 13 amino acids. V was clipped by 6 bases and J by 6 bases, with 14 bases between them. The CDR3 nucleotides read TGCGCCAGCAAAGTAGCGGCTGCGGATACGCAGTATTTT. Amino acid sequence: CASKVAAADTQYF.

The chain is built from TRBV7-2 and TRBJ2-4; 9 bases match TRBD1. The junction had 8 bases not matched to a gene; V was cut back by 4 bases and J by 1 base. Looked up from germline, CDR1 is SGHTA and CDR2 is FQGNSA. This CDR3 contains 17 residues. The DNA of the CDR3 is TGTGCCAGCAGCTCCCCACAGGGGGCTGGGGCCAAAAACATTCAGTACTTC. Translated, it gives CASSSPQGAGAKNIQYF.

This rearrangement joins TRBV11-2 to TRBJ1-5, with 7 positions matching TRBD1. V gave up 3 bases and J gave up 5 bases; unmatched junction bases: 4. CDR1 and CDR2 from the germline V gene are SGHAT and FQNNGV. This CDR3 has 14 residues. The DNA of the CDR3 is TGTGCCAGCAGCTTCGACAGGGCCGATCAGCCCCAGCATTTT. Amino acids: CASSFDRADQPQHF.

The V call is TRBV4-3, the J call TRBJ2-6; the D gene is possibly TRBD1 (5 bases). Looked up from germline, CDR1 is LGHNA and CDR2 is YSLEER. V was shortened by 4 bases and J by 2 bases, with 6 bases between the two germline ends. This CDR3 spans 14 amino acids. DNA of the CDR3: TGCGCCAGCAGCCGGGGCCCTGGGGCCAACGTCCTGACTTTC. The encoded protein is CASSRGPGANVLTF.

In this sample, this clone turned up once. This sequence joins TRBV2 and TRBJ1-5, with 9 bases matching TRBD1. Per germline, CDR1 SNHLY and CDR2 FYNNEI. The V segment lost 4 bases and the J segment 5 bases; nucleotides outside the gene matches: 3. The CDR3 spans 14 residues. DNA for the CDR3: TGTGCCAGCAGTGGGGACAGGGTCGATCAGCCCCAGCATTTT. Encoded protein: CASSGDRVDQPQHF.

The rearrangement uses TRBV7-9 and TRBJ1-3, with 7 bases fitting TRBD1. Germline V gene lookup returns CDR1 SEHNR and CDR2 FQNEAQ (reference sequence). This CDR3 spans 14 amino acids. Germline trimming cut 5 bases from V and 4 bases from J; bases unmatched to any gene: 5. For the CDR3, the DNA is TGTGCCAGCAGCCCAGGGGGGCTGGGAAACACCATATATTTT. This translates into CASSPGGLGNTIYF.

This rearrangement joins TRBV19 to TRBJ2-7, with TRBD1 identical over 11 bases. With V trimmed by 3 bases and J by 3 bases, 1 base remained unmatched. In germline, CDR1 is LNHDA, CDR2 SQIVND (reference sequence). The CDR3 is made up of 14 amino acids. This CDR3 is CASSMGTGGYEQYF. CDR3 nucleotides: TGTGCCAGTAGTATGGGGACAGGGGGCTACGAGCAGTACTTC.

V usage is TRBV19 and J usage is TRBJ1-2, with no clear D. The germline V and J ends were trimmed by 9 bases and 2 bases, with 10 bases remaining between them. CDR3 length: 12 amino acids. Germline CDR1 LNHDA, CDR2 SQIVND (reference sequence). The CDR3 DNA reads TGTGCCAGCACACGTCGCAACTATGGCTACACCTTC. It yields the protein CASTRRNYGYTF.

The chain employs TRBV29-1 and TRBJ1-1, with TRBD1 matching 9 bases. The CDR3 consists of 19 residues. The germline gives CDR1 SQVTM, CDR2 ANQGSEA. With 5 bases clipped from V and 6 bases from J, the junction kept 25 bases outside the gene matches. DNA of the CDR3: TGCAGCGTTCCCCTAATGGGACAGGGTAGAATCGCCGGTTTGGCTGAAGCTTTCTTT. Its translation is CSVPLMGQGRIAGLAEAFF.

The rearrangement joins TRBV20-1 to TRBJ2-2, with D unresolved. Trimming shortened V by 5 bases and J by 6 bases, and 7 bases separated the two germline ends. This CDR3 comprises 11 residues. Germline CDR1 and CDR2: DFQATT and SNEGSKA (reference sequence). This CDR3 reads CSASLSGELFF. CDR3 coding DNA: TGCAGTGCTTCACTTTCCGGGGAGCTGTTTTTT.

CDR3 in DNA: TGTGCCAGCAGTGCAATTAGGGGCAGGGAGGTTGTTGGGGGTTCACCCCTCCACTTT. This gives the protein CASSAIRGREVVGGSPLHF. The J gene is TRBJ1-6, the V gene TRBV2; weak D call: TRBD1 (5 bases). Trimming removed 4 bases from V and 9 bases from J, with 28 bases in between. The germline CDR1 and CDR2 sequences are SNHLY and FYNNEI. CDR3 length: 19 residues.

The chain recombines TRBV10-3 with TRBJ1-2; perhaps TRBD1 as D (6 bases). The CDR3 totals 16 residues. V lost 3 bases to trimming and J lost 1 base, with 15 bases between them. The germline V gene has CDR1 ENHRY and CDR2 SYGVKD. The CDR3 DNA follows: TGTGCCATCAGTGACCCAGGACAGACTTATAACTATGGCTACACCTTC. Protein: CAISDPGQTYNYGYTF.

This rearrangement joins TRBV5-1 to TRBJ1-2, with 7 bases identical to TRBD1. The CDR3 contains 18 residues. The V gene's germline CDR1 is SGHRS and CDR2 YFSETQ. J gave up 6 bases and V 0 bases, and 17 bases lay outside the gene matches. CDR3 in amino acids: CASSLEGTAVALTDGYTF. The CDR3 DNA is TGCGCCAGCAGCTTGGAGGGGACAGCTGTCGCCCTTACCGATGGCTACACCTTC.

The chain combines TRBV19 with TRBJ1-4; D is unclear. This CDR3 comprises 15 residues. V lost 5 bases and J 4 bases, leaving 14 bases between the germline ends. Germline V gives CDR1 LNHDA, CDR2 SQIVND (reference sequence). CDR3 DNA sequence: TGTGCCAGTAGTCCCACCTTAAACTATAATGAAAAACTGTTTTTT. Amino acids: CASSPTLNYNEKLFF.

This chain links TRBV11-1 with TRBJ1-6; 8 bases match TRBD1. Germline-derived CDR1 and CDR2 are SGHAT and FQDESV (reference sequence). Trimming cost V 1 base and J 10 bases; bases outside gene matches: 3. The CDR3 totals 14 residues. The CDR3 here is CASSLGTGRSPLHF. CDR3 nucleotide sequence: TGTGCCAGCAGCTTAGGGACAGGGCGATCACCCCTCCACTTT.

The chain links TRBV29-1 to TRBJ1-4, with 7 bases that match TRBD1. This CDR3 region has 14 residues. V dropped 6 bases and J dropped 8; count of bases not matched to a gene: 12. Germline V gene lookup returns CDR1 SQVTM and CDR2 ANQGSEA. The CDR3 is CSVKLWAGGEKLFF. CDR3 sequence (DNA): TGCAGCGTGAAGCTTTGGGCAGGGGGAGAAAAACTGTTTTTT.

The V and J genes are TRBV28 and TRBJ1-1; 7 nucleotides align to TRBD1. Germline CDR1 MDHEN, CDR2 SYDVKM. Trimming removed 5 bases from V and 11 bases from J; junction bases left unmatched: 17. The CDR3 is made up of 15 amino acids. The CDR3 reads CASSPTPGQLPAAFF. CDR3 sequence (DNA): TGTGCCAGCAGTCCCACCCCGGGACAGTTGCCCGCCGCTTTCTTT.